These 19 T cell receptor beta chains share one sample of origin, sequenced in a study of STAT5B mutations in CD4+ large granular lymphocyte leukemia. Here immunoSEQ multiplex PCR was the method, and the copy in TCRdb shows in-frame clones only, minus some. In the table there are some 38,000 clones, about 82% of which are singletons. Sequenced material: CD4+ T cells from blood buffy coats. The receptors derive from a human donor in good health.

This clone came up a few times. V and J are TRBV18 and TRBJ2-1; tentatively, D is TRBD1 or TRBD2 (5 bases each). Trimming took off 2 bases at V and 10 bases at J, with 12 bases between the two ends. This CDR3 contains 13 residues. CDR1 is KGHSH and CDR2 is LQKENI in the germline V gene. For the CDR3, the DNA is TGTGCCAGCTCACCAGTTAACGGGGCGGAGCAGTTCTTC. Translation gives CASSPVNGAEQFF.

V gene TRBV5-1 combines with J gene TRBJ2-1; 9 nucleotides agree with TRBD2. This CDR3 is 16 amino acids long. Germline CDR1 and CDR2: SGHRS and YFSETQ. J was trimmed by 2 bases and V by 4 bases; bases with no gene match: 7. This chain's CDR3 is CASSLGLAPAYNEQFF. In nucleotides, the CDR3 is TGCGCCAGCAGCCTCGGACTAGCGCCTGCCTACAATGAGCAGTTCTTC.

CDR3 in amino acids: CASSPDSSYEQYF. The CDR3 DNA follows: TGTGCCAGCAGCCCGGACAGCTCCTACGAGCAGTACTTC. The chain employs TRBV6-1 and TRBJ2-7, with D tentatively TRBD1 (6 bases). The CDR3 consists of 13 residues. Germline CDR1 MNHNS, CDR2 SASEGT. V lost 6 bases and J 0 bases, leaving 9 bases between the germline ends.

This clone was picked up a small number of times. The chain combines TRBV5-1 with TRBJ1-2, with 9 bases aligning to TRBD1. CDR3 length equals 16 residues. Germline CDR1 is SGHRS and CDR2 is YFSETQ. With V trimmed by 0 bases and J by 6 bases, 9 bases remained unmatched. CDR3 sequence (DNA): TGCGCCAGCAGCTTGGATACCACAGGGGGCAGTCATGGCTACACCTTC. Amino acid sequence: CASSLDTTGGSHGYTF.

This chain connects TRBV5-1 to TRBJ1-6; 10 nucleotides align to TRBD1. Germline CDR1 SGHRS, CDR2 YFSETQ. Losses at the gene ends were 2 bases for V and 10 bases for J; bases not matched to a gene: 3. CDR3 length: 14 amino acids. The CDR3 loop is CASSFGQGGSPLHF. In DNA, the CDR3 is TGCGCCAGCAGCTTTGGACAGGGGGGCTCACCCCTCCACTTT.

The chain employs TRBV27 and TRBJ2-3; D remains unclear. This CDR3 is 13 amino acids long. V lost 4 bases and J 2 bases, leaving 7 bases between the germline ends. Germline V CDR1 and CDR2: MNHEY, SMNVEV (reference sequence). CDR3 in amino acids: CASSSVNTDTQYF. DNA of the CDR3: TGTGCCAGCAGTTCCGTGAACACAGATACGCAGTATTTT.

This clone was observed a single time. This chain uses TRBV7-6 with TRBJ1-5, with 7 bases identical to TRBD1. The V and J ends lost 3 bases and 4 bases, in that order; junction bases with no gene match: 3. CDR1 SGHVS and CDR2 FNYEAQ come from the germline V gene. The CDR3 has 14 residues. CDR3 sequence reads: CASSLGQLNQPQHF. The CDR3 nucleotides are TGTGCCAGCAGCTTGGGACAGTTAAATCAGCCCCAGCATTTT.

The chain carries TRBV7-3 and TRBJ2-3; 13 nucleotides match TRBD2. The CDR3 has 17 residues. V dropped 5 bases and J dropped 4; count of bases not matched to a gene: 9. CDR1 and CDR2 from the germline V gene are SGHTA and FQGTGA. CDR3 coding DNA: TGTGCCAGCAGCCTTACTAGCGGGAGGGCCTCTTCAGATACGCAGTATTTT. Its protein is CASSLTSGRASSDTQYF.

This chain joins TRBV30 and TRBJ2-5, with D tentatively TRBD1 or TRBD2 (5 bases each). The CDR3 covers 14 residues. V gave up 0 bases and J gave up 5 bases, with 13 bases separating them. Germline-derived CDR1 and CDR2 are GTSNPN and SVGIG (reference sequence). In nucleotides, the CDR3 is TGTGCCTGGAGTGTTAATGGGGGACGGGAGACCCAGTACTTC. Translating gives CAWSVNGGRETQYF.

The chain recombines TRBV5-1 with TRBJ2-2; D not resolved. The CDR3 length is 12 residues. Trimming cost V 3 bases and J 2 bases, with 2 bases left between them. From germline, CDR1 is SGHRS and CDR2 YFSETQ. The CDR3 sequence: CASSYNTGELFF. The CDR3 nucleotides read TGCGCCAGCAGCTATAACACCGGGGAGCTGTTTTTT.

Only one count was recorded for this clone. The CDR3 reads CASREGQGGNEQYF. In nucleotides, the CDR3 is TGTGCCAGCAGGGAGGGACAGGGTGGAAACGAGCAGTACTTC. V is TRBV2 and J is TRBJ2-7, with TRBD1 matching over 9 bases. The CDR3 sequence is 14 residues long. CDR1 and CDR2 (germline): SNHLY, FYNNEI. The V segment lost 6 bases and the J segment 5 bases; nucleotides outside the gene matches: 8.

V gene TRBV11-2 combines with J gene TRBJ1-6; TRBD1 might be the D (5 bases). This CDR3 contains 14 residues. Germline loops: CDR1 SGHAT, CDR2 FQNNGV. The V gene lost 5 bases and the J gene lost 7 bases, with 12 bases spanning the gap. The CDR3 DNA reads TGTGCCAGCAGCCTACAGACAGACAATTCACCCCTCCACTTT. This codes for CASSLQTDNSPLHF.

The chain couples TRBV27 to TRBJ2-3; D gene unclear. V was clipped by 6 bases and J by 4 bases, with 17 bases between them. Looked up from germline, CDR1 is MNHEY and CDR2 is SMNVEV (reference sequence). The CDR3 totals 15 residues. The CDR3 protein is CASSSVGGSSDTQYF. DNA for the CDR3: TGTGCCAGCAGCTCCGTAGGTGGCAGCTCAGATACGCAGTATTTT.

CDR3 coding DNA: TGTGCCAGCAAACCGGGTAGCACAGATACGCAGTATTTT. The encoded protein is CASKPGSTDTQYF. The chain employs TRBV6-1 and TRBJ2-3; D ambiguous. The CDR3 spans 13 residues. CDR1 and CDR2 from the germline V gene are MNHNS and SASEGT. Trimming pared 7 bases from V and 0 bases from J, leaving 8 bases between.

The chain carries TRBV30 and TRBJ2-5; 7 bases are shared with TRBD2. CDR1 is GTSNPN, CDR2 SVGIG, per germline (reference sequence). The junction had 6 bases not matched to a gene; V was cut back by 1 base and J by 4 bases. This CDR3 spans 14 amino acids. Here the CDR3 DNA reads TGTGCCTGGAGTGCCGGACTAGATGGAGAGACCCAGTACTTC. It codes for CAWSAGLDGETQYF.

This chain joins TRBV7-3 and TRBJ2-2; tentatively, D is TRBD2 (6 bases). CDR3 length equals 16 residues. Trimming left V 5 bases short and J 5 bases short, with 18 bases between. The germline gives CDR1 SGHTA, CDR2 FQGTGA. CDR3 amino acids: CASSRYSPGRTGELFF. The DNA of the CDR3 is TGTGCCAGCAGCCGATACTCCCCTGGGAGGACCGGGGAGCTGTTTTTT.

The V and J genes are TRBV4-1 and TRBJ2-3; TRBD2 aligns across 8 bases. Trimming removed 0 bases from V and 5 bases from J; junction bases left unmatched: 19. Germline V gives CDR1 MGHRA, CDR2 YSYEKL. The CDR3 has 20 amino acids. The CDR3 nucleotides read TGCGCCAGCAGCCAAGATGGTATGTTGACTATCGGGGGGGCCGGAGATACGCAGTATTTT. Amino acids: CASSQDGMLTIGGAGDTQYF.

The chain links TRBV2 to TRBJ2-3; unclear D gene. Per germline, CDR1 SNHLY and CDR2 FYNNEI. Trimming left V 3 bases short and J 0 bases short, with 4 bases between. CDR3 length: 13 amino acids. As DNA, the CDR3 is TGTGCCAGCAGTGAGGGGAGCACAGATACGCAGTATTTT. Protein sequence: CASSEGSTDTQYF.

The chain employs TRBV4-3 and TRBJ2-7, with TRBD2 matching over 11 bases. The V gene's germline CDR1 is LGHNA and CDR2 YSLEER. This CDR3 comprises 16 residues. With V trimmed by 2 bases and J by 8 bases, 11 bases remained unmatched. CDR3 region: CASSQQLAGVGRQQYF. CDR3 DNA: TGCGCCAGCAGCCAACAACTAGCGGGAGTTGGTAGGCAGCAGTACTTC.